This TCR beta chain is from a study of OX40 agonist ivuxolimab in advanced cancers. For the study at large: Patients received ivuxolimab, an intravenous treatment, every 2 weeks at 0.01 to 10 mg/kg.

The CDR3 runs to 13 residues. Trimming took off 4 bases at V and 8 bases at J, with 14 bases between the two ends. Germline V gene lookup returns CDR1 MGHRA and CDR2 YSYEKL. The repertoire was sequenced with immunoSEQ multiplex PCR; TCRdb's copy has only in-frame clones and lacks some. The table shows roughly 91,000 clones, with about 96% occurring only once. The sequencing here drew on CD4+ or CD8+ T cells sorted from blood, taken in a trial of the OX40 agonist ivuxolimab. The genes are TRBV4-1 and TRBJ1-2; no firm D call. This sequence was found in an adult with an advanced solid tumor such as melanoma, head and neck, liver or kidney cancer. CDR3 nucleotide sequence: TGCGCCAGCAGCCCGGGGTTTTCCTCGGGCTACACCTTC. Translation gives CASSPGFSSGYTF.